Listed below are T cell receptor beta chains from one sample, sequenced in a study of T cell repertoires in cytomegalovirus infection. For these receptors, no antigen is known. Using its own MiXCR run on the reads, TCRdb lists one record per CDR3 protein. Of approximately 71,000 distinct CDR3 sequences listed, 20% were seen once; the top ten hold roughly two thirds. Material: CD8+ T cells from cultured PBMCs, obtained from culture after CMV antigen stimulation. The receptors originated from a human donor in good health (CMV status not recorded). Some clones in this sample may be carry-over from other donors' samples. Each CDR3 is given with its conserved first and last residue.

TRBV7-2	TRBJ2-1	CASSPRLDEQFF
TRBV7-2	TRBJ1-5	CASSFWDSNQPQHF
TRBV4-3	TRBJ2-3	CASSKRQGSTDTQYF
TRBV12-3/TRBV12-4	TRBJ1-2	CASRQGWYGYTF
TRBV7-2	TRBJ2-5	CASSLKESGGKQETQYF
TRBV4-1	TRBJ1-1	CASSQVEGANTEAFF
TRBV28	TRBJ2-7	CASSYRVVGEQYF
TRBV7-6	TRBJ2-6	CASSRDYPLSGANVLTF
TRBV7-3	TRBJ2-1	CASSSSPGTPNEQFF
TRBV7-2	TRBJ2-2	CASSPRTLNTGELFF
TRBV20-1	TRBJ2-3	CSATTVGDPTDTQYF
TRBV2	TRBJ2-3	CASSFRGQEDTQYF
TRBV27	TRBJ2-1	CASSPLAGGRDEQFF
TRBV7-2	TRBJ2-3	CASSLGTSGVDTQYF
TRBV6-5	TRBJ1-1	CASSYQFMNTEAFF
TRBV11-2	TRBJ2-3	CASSARAGTYTDTQYF
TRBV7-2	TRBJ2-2	CASSSAPGTGGSYTGELFF
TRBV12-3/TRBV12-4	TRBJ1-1	CASSLEGRGTEAFF
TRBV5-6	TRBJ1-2	CASSLGQGDYGYTF
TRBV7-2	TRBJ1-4	CASSLATNEKLFF
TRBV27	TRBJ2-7	CASSPQGGEQYF
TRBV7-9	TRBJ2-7	CASSLGVAAYEQYF
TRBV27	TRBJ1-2	CASSHLPRDRGYGYTF
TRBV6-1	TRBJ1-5	CASSDSVHQPQHF
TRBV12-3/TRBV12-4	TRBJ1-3	CASSLFGRRNTIYF
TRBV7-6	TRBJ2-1	CASSLALGWDEQFF
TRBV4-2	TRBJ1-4	CASSPTWGGINEKLFF
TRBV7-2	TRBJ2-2	CASSLDGALVLNTGELFF
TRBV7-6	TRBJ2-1	CASSPRGSSYNEQFF
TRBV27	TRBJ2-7	CASSRQGAVNEQYF
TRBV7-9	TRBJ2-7	CASSPRDRRYEQYF
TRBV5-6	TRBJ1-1	CASSLPQGGPAFF
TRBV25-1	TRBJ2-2	CASSEYKVDLRNTGELFF
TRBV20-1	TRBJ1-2	CSARGRNYGYTF
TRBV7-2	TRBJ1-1	CASSVYRSGAFF
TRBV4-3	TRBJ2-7	CASSHSGQTYEQYF
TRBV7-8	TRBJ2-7	CASSLGADEQYF
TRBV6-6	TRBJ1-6	CASSPTGGTPLHF
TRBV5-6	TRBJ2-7	CASSPTDPRTGGNHNYYEQYF
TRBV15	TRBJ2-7	CATSRYTLTLQGAGYEQYF
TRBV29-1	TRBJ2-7	CSAGRQGGSYEQYF
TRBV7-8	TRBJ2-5	CASSLEGLAGGPISQETQYF
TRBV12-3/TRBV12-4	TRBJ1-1	CASSHTRSGPKAFF
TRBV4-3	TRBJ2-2	CASMGRNTGELFF
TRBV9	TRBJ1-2	CASSVEGTANYGYTF
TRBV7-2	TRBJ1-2	CASSLAPTGGNYGYTF
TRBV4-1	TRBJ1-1	CASSQDHPARPGEAFF
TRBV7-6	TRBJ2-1	CASSPGRGGGQFF
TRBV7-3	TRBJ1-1	CASSFGTDFFF
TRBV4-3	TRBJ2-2	CASSQDNTGELFF
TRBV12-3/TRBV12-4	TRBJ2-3	CASSPPDTQYF
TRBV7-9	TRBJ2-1	CASSLDRVEQFF
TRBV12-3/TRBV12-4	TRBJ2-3	CASSRGTSTDTQYF
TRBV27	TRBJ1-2	CASSQGGTEGYTF
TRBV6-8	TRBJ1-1	CASSLWTVNTEAFF
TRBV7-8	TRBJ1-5	CASSHGTAVHQPQHF
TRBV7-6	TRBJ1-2	CASSLGEARGYTF
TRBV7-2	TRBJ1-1	CASGSKTGMNTEAFF